This T cell receptor beta chain was recorded in a study of blood T cell dynamics during melanoma immunotherapy. Study outcomes and limitations: Unlike progressors, later disease-control patients had W3 repertoires gaining clonality or diversity.

TCRdb keeps only in-frame clones here, not all; method: immunoSEQ multiplex PCR. The sample records almost 25,000 clones, 87% being singletons. Time point: pre-treatment baseline. Points on this clone: The target antigen is unknown.

This material consisted of blood, taken from a patient treated with checkpoint blockade. The sequence was obtained from a human donor with melanoma.

The CDR3 DNA reads as TGTGCCAGCTCACCACCGTTAGGGACAGGCAATCAGCCCCAGCATTTT. Translating it yields CASSPPLGTGNQPQHF. This sequence joins TRBV18 and TRBJ1-5, with 7 bases that match TRBD1. Germline trimming cut 0 bases from V and 2 bases from J; bases unmatched to any gene: 4. The germline gives CDR1 KGHSH, CDR2 LQKENI. The CDR3 is made up of 16 amino acids.